The rows below give T cell receptor beta chains drawn from one sample of a study of OX40 agonist ivuxolimab in advanced cancers. Sequencing was performed with immunoSEQ multiplex PCR; in TCRdb, only in-frame clones are kept and a portion is missing. The top ten hold 10% to 15% of the sample, which has tens of thousands of clones, about 89% seen once. The material sequenced was CD4+ or CD8+ T cells sorted from blood, taken in a trial of the OX40 agonist ivuxolimab. The receptors derive from an adult with an advanced solid tumor such as melanoma, head and neck, liver or kidney cancer. Each CDR3 is given with its conserved first and last residue. The order of the fields is V gene, D gene, clone size, J gene, CDR3 DNA, CDR3 protein. A D gene is named only where the DNA matches it firmly. Rows may omit the clone size; those that give it use once, few, many or a size class.

v_gene: TRBV19; d_gene: TRBD2; abundance: once; j_gene: TRBJ2-7; CDR3nt: TGTGCCAGTAGTATACTAAGGACTAGCGGGACCTACGAGCAGTACTTC; CDR3aa: CASSILRTSGTYEQYF
v_gene: TRBV4-3; d_gene: TRBD1; abundance: NA; j_gene: TRBJ2-2; CDR3nt: TGCGCCAGCAGCCCCGAGACAGGGTGGACCGGGGAGCTGTTTTTT; CDR3aa: CASSPETGWTGELFF
v_gene: TRBV5-5; d_gene: NA; abundance: NA; j_gene: TRBJ2-6; CDR3nt: TGTGCCAGCAGCCAGCCCGCCTCTGGGGCCAACGTCCTGACTTTC; CDR3aa: CASSQPASGANVLTF
v_gene: TRBV27; d_gene: TRBD2; abundance: NA; j_gene: TRBJ2-5; CDR3nt: TGTGCCAGCAGTTTTCTAGCGGGGACCCAAGAGACCCAGTACTTC; CDR3aa: CASSFLAGTQETQYF
v_gene: TRBV4-3; d_gene: NA; abundance: once; j_gene: TRBJ2-7; CDR3nt: TGCGCCAGCAGCCAAGCCCTTGGACCCTACGAGCAGTACTTC; CDR3aa: CASSQALGPYEQYF
v_gene: TRBV6-6; d_gene: TRBD1; abundance: NA; j_gene: TRBJ1-5; CDR3nt: TGTGCCAGCAGTTGGGGACAGAACGGCAATCAGCCCCAGCATTTT; CDR3aa: CASSWGQNGNQPQHF
v_gene: TRBV14; d_gene: NA; abundance: NA; j_gene: TRBJ2-7; CDR3nt: TGTGCCAGCAGCCAGGACCCATTACCGGAGGAGCAGTACTTC; CDR3aa: CASSQDPLPEEQYF
v_gene: TRBV9; d_gene: NA; abundance: NA; j_gene: TRBJ2-3; CDR3nt: TGTGCCAGCAGCCACACACGGGGCACAGATACGCAGTATTTT; CDR3aa: CASSHTRGTDTQYF
v_gene: TRBV27; d_gene: TRBD1; abundance: NA; j_gene: TRBJ2-7; CDR3nt: TGTGCCAGCAGGGGACAGTCCTACGAGCAGTACTTC; CDR3aa: CASRGQSYEQYF
v_gene: TRBV6-4; d_gene: TRBD1; abundance: once; j_gene: TRBJ2-2; CDR3nt: TGTGCCAGCAGTGACGGACAGGGGGACACCGGGGAGCTGTTTTTT; CDR3aa: CASSDGQGDTGELFF
v_gene: TRBV5-1; d_gene: NA; abundance: once; j_gene: TRBJ2-1; CDR3nt: TGCGCCAGCAGCTTGGACTACAATGAGCAGTTCTTC; CDR3aa: CASSLDYNEQFF
v_gene: TRBV4-1; d_gene: TRBD2; abundance: NA; j_gene: TRBJ2-2; CDR3nt: TGCGCCAGCAGCCAAGAAGAATGGGGACTAGCGGGGGCCGGGGAGCTGTTTTTT; CDR3aa: CASSQEEWGLAGAGELFF
v_gene: TRBV6-6; d_gene: TRBD1; abundance: NA; j_gene: TRBJ1-1; CDR3nt: TGTGCCAGCACCCTTACAGGGACAGGGAACACTGAAGCTTTCTTT; CDR3aa: CASTLTGTGNTEAFF
v_gene: TRBV15; d_gene: TRBD2; abundance: once; j_gene: TRBJ2-5; CDR3nt: TGTGCCACCAGCAGAGTACTAGCGGGGGACGAGACCCAGTACTTC; CDR3aa: CATSRVLAGDETQYF
v_gene: TRBV27; d_gene: TRBD2; abundance: NA; j_gene: TRBJ2-7; CDR3nt: TGTGCCAGCAGTAGGACTAGCGGGTCTTACGAGCAGTACTTC; CDR3aa: CASSRTSGSYEQYF
v_gene: TRBV28; d_gene: NA; abundance: NA; j_gene: TRBJ1-2; CDR3nt: TGTGCCAGCAGTTTAGAAGGGAATGGCTACACCTTC; CDR3aa: CASSLEGNGYTF
v_gene: TRBV2; d_gene: TRBD2; abundance: NA; j_gene: TRBJ2-7; CDR3nt: TGTGCCAGCAGTGAAAGGCTAGCGGTACCTGAGCGTTACTTC; CDR3aa: CASSERLAVPERYF
v_gene: TRBV2; d_gene: NA; abundance: NA; j_gene: TRBJ1-5; CDR3nt: TGTGCCACCCGCCTCCAGGGTAGCAATCAGCCCCAGCATTTT; CDR3aa: CATRLQGSNQPQHF
v_gene: TRBV6-5; d_gene: NA; abundance: once; j_gene: TRBJ2-1; CDR3nt: TGTGCCAGCAGTTACAGTGGGGATGAGCAGTTCTTC; CDR3aa: CASSYSGDEQFF
v_gene: TRBV7-9; d_gene: TRBD1; abundance: NA; j_gene: TRBJ1-1; CDR3nt: TGTGCCAGCAGCACCGCGGACAGGGGGTATACTGAAGCTTTCTTT; CDR3aa: CASSTADRGYTEAFF